This T cell receptor beta chain stems from a study of OX40 agonist ivuxolimab in advanced cancers. Samples were taken at baseline and on day 1 of cycles 4 and 7. Assay: immunoSEQ multiplex PCR; the TCRdb copy retains only in-frame clones and omits some. The table records roughly 47,000 clones, roughly nine tenths of them present only once. The CDR3 spans 15 residues. Germline V CDR1 and CDR2: SGHVS, FNYEAQ. The junction had 12 bases not matched to a gene; V was cut back by 6 bases and J by 4 bases. This receptor was obtained from an adult with an advanced solid tumor such as melanoma, head and neck, liver or kidney cancer. The sequenced sample was CD4+ or CD8+ T cells sorted from blood, obtained in a trial of the OX40 agonist ivuxolimab. V usage is TRBV7-6 and J usage is TRBJ2-7; TRBD1 matches 7 bases. DNA for the CDR3: TGTGCCAGCAGTTCTCCTATTACAGGGGCATACGAGCAGTACTTC. Translated, it gives CASSSPITGAYEQYF.